This T cell receptor beta chain emerged from a study of OX40 agonist ivuxolimab in advanced cancers. Study at large: Hepatocellular carcinoma, melanoma, renal cell or head and neck cancer occurred in dose-escalation patients.

Regarding the study as a whole: Dose levels from 0.1 to 3.0 mg/kg saw CD4+ and CD8+ blood T cells expand clonally by week 6. In general, CD8+ T cells held more expanded clones than CD4+ did, on average.

Here immunoSEQ multiplex PCR was the method, and the copy in TCRdb shows in-frame clones only, minus some. The table lists over 14,000 clones, roughly 65% of them singletons, with roughly 36% in the top ten. The V and J ends lost 4 bases and 4 bases respectively, with 18 bases between them. Looked up from germline, CDR1 is SGHAT and CDR2 is FQNNGV. CDR3 size: 16 residues. Worth noting for this clone: The antigen remains unidentified.

Material: CD4+ or CD8+ T cells sorted from blood, obtained in a trial of the OX40 agonist ivuxolimab. This chain joins TRBV11-2 and TRBJ2-3; maybe TRBD2 (6 bases). The TCR sequence derives from an adult with an advanced solid tumor such as melanoma, head and neck, liver or kidney cancer. This CDR3 is CASSSPSEGVPDTQYF. The DNA of the CDR3 is TGTGCCAGCAGCTCCCCTAGCGAAGGGGTTCCAGATACGCAGTATTTT. Full variable domain (missing parts from reference TRBV11-2 and TRBJ2-3): EAGVAQSPRYKIIEKRQSVAFWCNPISGHATLYWYQQILGQGPKLLIQFQNNGVVDDSQLPKDRFSAERLKGVDSTLKIQPAKLEDSAVYLCASSSPSEGVPDTQYFGPGTRLTVL.